The TCR beta chain described here comes from a study of cytomegalovirus exposure and HLA in healthy donors. Regarding the study as a whole: After further analysis at a later stage, 15,000 to 20,000 TCR beta sequences were associated with HLA alleles at 0.05 false discovery rate.

This clone was counted a single time. Its target is not known. Primers: 60 Vbeta forward and 13 Jbeta reverse. This table comes from immunoSEQ multiplex PCR, and its TCRdb copy is limited to in-frame clones, with some not included. This table has around 150,000 clones, around four fifths appearing once. CDR3 length equals 17 residues. The germline V gene encodes CDR1 SEHNR and CDR2 FQNEAQ (reference sequence). J gave up 2 bases and V 6 bases, and 11 bases lay outside the gene matches. The chain couples TRBV7-9 to TRBJ2-3, with 10 nucleotides matching TRBD2. Sequences were obtained from PBMCs. This receptor was taken from a boy between 2 and 10 years old in good health and CMV-seronegative. The CDR3 coding sequence is TGTGCCAGCAGACCCGTTAAACTAGCGGGGACCACAGATACGCAGTATTTT. Its protein is CASRPVKLAGTTDTQYF.